The next 18 T cell receptor beta chains were all read from a single sample in a study of blood T cell repertoires in COVID-19. Measured with immunoSEQ multiplex PCR; TCRdb has only the in-frame clones, and not every one. This repertoire shows over 45,000 clones, about 70% found once; its top ten account for less than 25%. The sample consisted of peripheral blood. All receptors come from a man aged 45-65 years with active or convalescent COVID-19.

V is TRBV19 and J is TRBJ1-5; the match to TRBD1 covers 8 bases. V lost 7 bases to trimming and J lost 5 bases; unmatched junction nucleotides: 10. The germline V gene encodes CDR1 LNHDA and CDR2 SQIVND (reference sequence). This CDR3 spans 15 amino acids. The CDR3: CASTRMDRDDQPQHF. CDR3 in DNA: TGTGCCAGTACCCGGATGGACAGGGATGATCAGCCCCAGCATTTT.

The rearrangement joins TRBV5-1 to TRBJ2-2; TRBD1 aligns across 8 bases. The CDR3 sequence is 15 residues long. The germline V gene has CDR1 SGHRS and CDR2 YFSETQ. V lost 0 bases and J lost 6; bases outside the gene matches: 4. In nucleotides, the CDR3 is TGCGCCAGCAGCTTGGACGGACAGGGCCCCGGGGAGCTGTTTTTT. This translates into CASSLDGQGPGELFF.

This clone was detected only once. V gene TRBV9 combines with J gene TRBJ1-6; no clear D gene. Looked up from germline, CDR1 is SGDLS and CDR2 is YYNGEE. This CDR3 has 15 residues. The ends were cut back, 2 bases at V and 5 bases at J, with 11 bases in the middle. The CDR3 here is CASSVRTGNNSPLHF. As DNA, the CDR3 is TGTGCCAGCAGCGTGAGGACGGGAAATAATTCACCCCTCCACTTT.

The chain couples TRBV5-1 to TRBJ2-1; the match to TRBD2 covers 9 bases. V dropped 3 bases and J dropped 5; count of bases not matched to a gene: 9. This CDR3 contains 16 residues. Germline V CDR1 and CDR2: SGHRS, YFSETQ. The CDR3 DNA reads as TGCGCCAGCAGCTCGACCCTAGCGGGAACTCACAATGAGCAGTTCTTC. It specifies CASSSTLAGTHNEQFF. Filled out from reference TRBV5-1 and TRBJ2-1, the complete variable domain reads KAGVTQTPRYLIKTRGQQVTLSCSPISGHRSVSWYQQTPGQGLQFLFEYFSETQRNKGNFPGRFSGRQFSNSRSEMNVSTLELGDSALYLCASSSTLAGTHNEQFFGPGTRLTVL.

The chain couples TRBV19 to TRBJ2-5; D perhaps matches TRBD1 (6 bases). The CDR3 has 13 amino acids. Germline assignment: CDR1 LNHDA and CDR2 SQIVND (reference sequence). Trimming cost V 5 bases and J 4 bases, with 11 bases left between them. CDR3: CASSQGMGETQYF. CDR3 nucleotide sequence: TGTGCCAGTAGTCAGGGGATGGGAGAGACCCAGTACTTC.

The chain carries TRBV12-3 or TRBV12-4 and TRBJ1-2; D unclear. Trimming pared 5 bases from V and 4 bases from J, leaving 11 bases between. The CDR3 has 13 amino acids. This chain's CDR3 is CASSEQIIYGYTF. CDR3 nucleotides: TGTGCCAGCAGTGAACAGATAATCTATGGCTACACCTTC.

This clone was seen only a few times. The gene calls are TRBV10-1 and TRBJ1-5; the match to TRBD1 covers 10 bases. The CDR3 length is 16 residues. J was trimmed by 4 bases and V by 11 bases; bases with no gene match: 14. Germline V gene data show CDR1 as WNHNN and CDR2 as SYGVQD (reference sequence). CDR3 residues: CALIRDRGLGNQPQHF. The CDR3, as DNA: TGCGCCCTTATCCGAGACAGGGGGCTGGGTAATCAGCCCCAGCATTTT.

The chain has TRBV12-3 or TRBV12-4 and TRBJ2-2; D not certain. V lost 3 bases, J lost 6 bases, and 2 bases lay in between. This CDR3 contains 11 residues. The CDR3 loop is CASSFAGELFF. The CDR3 DNA reads as TGTGCCAGCAGTTTCGCCGGGGAGCTGTTTTTT.

The J gene is TRBJ2-1, the V gene TRBV7-3, with TRBD2 matching over 13 bases. Germline V lookup: CDR1 SGHTA, CDR2 FQGTGA. Trimming cost V 1 base and J 7 bases; bases outside gene matches: 10. The CDR3 is 18 residues long. The CDR3, as DNA: TGTGCCAGCAGCTTAAAAACTAGCGGGAGGGCCTGGGTAAATGAGCAGTTCTTC. This encodes CASSLKTSGRAWVNEQFF.

V gene TRBV10-3 combines with J gene TRBJ2-5; TRBD1 is a possible D gene (5 bases). The V gene lost 8 bases and the J gene lost 1 base, with 8 bases spanning the gap. The CDR3 sequence is 12 residues long. Germline CDR1 ENHRY, CDR2 SYGVKD. The CDR3 spells CAIGTGQETQYF. CDR3 nucleotides: TGTGCCATCGGTACAGGCCAAGAGACCCAGTACTTC.

The CDR3 protein is CASSLDLDRGEQYF. For the CDR3, the DNA is TGTGCCAGCAGCTTAGATCTTGACAGGGGCGAGCAGTACTTC. This rearrangement joins TRBV11-2 to TRBJ2-7; 8 bases line up with TRBD1. Germline V gene lookup returns CDR1 SGHAT and CDR2 FQNNGV. The CDR3 extends over 14 amino acids. V gave up 0 bases and J gave up 6 bases; unmatched junction bases: 4.

This clone occurred once. The gene calls are TRBV6-5 and TRBJ2-3; 8 bases are a match to TRBD2. This CDR3 region has 15 residues. Germline CDR1 reads MNHEY; CDR2 reads SVGAGI. The V gene end was trimmed by 6 bases and the J gene end by 3 bases; junction bases not matched to a gene: 8. CDR3 sequence: CASRPGLGRTDTQYF. The CDR3 region has the DNA TGTGCCAGCAGGCCGGGACTAGGAAGGACAGATACGCAGTATTTT.

This chain uses TRBV2 with TRBJ2-3; 10 positions match TRBD1. With 3 bases clipped from V and 4 bases from J, the junction kept 10 bases outside the gene matches. Germline V gene data show CDR1 as SNHLY and CDR2 as FYNNEI. The CDR3 runs to 17 residues. Here the CDR3 DNA reads TGTGCCAGCAGTGATGCGTGGGGACAGGGGACTTCAGATACGCAGTATTTT. This encodes CASSDAWGQGTSDTQYF.

V is TRBV6-6 and J is TRBJ1-5; D is uncertain. Germline V gives CDR1 MNHNY, CDR2 SVGAGI (reference sequence). Trimming cost V 6 bases and J 4 bases, with 7 bases left between them. The length of the CDR3 is 12 residues. The CDR3 region has the DNA TGTGCCAGCAGACATAAGAATCAGCCCCAGCATTTT. This encodes CASRHKNQPQHF.

This chain uses TRBV6-5 with TRBJ1-4, with TRBD1 as a possible D gene (5 bases). This CDR3 contains 16 residues. Trimming shortened V by 0 bases and J by 4 bases, and 12 bases separated the two germline ends. Germline V gene lookup returns CDR1 MNHEY and CDR2 SVGAGI. CDR3 DNA: TGTGCCAGCAGTTACTCGACGGGGGGAGGTAATGAAAAACTGTTTTTT. It translates to CASSYSTGGGNEKLFF.

The V and J genes are TRBV19 and TRBJ1-6, with 7 bases lining up with TRBD1. The CDR3 contains 14 residues. V shed 5 bases and J 10 bases; nucleotides not matched to a gene: 8. Germline V gene data show CDR1 as LNHDA and CDR2 as SQIVND (reference sequence). DNA of the CDR3: TGTGCCAGTAGTCCCGGGACAGTTTCGTCACCCCTCCACTTT. Translation: CASSPGTVSSPLHF.

J is TRBJ2-6 and V is TRBV10-3, with a weak D call TRBD1 (6 bases). This CDR3 has 15 residues. Trimming took off 4 bases at V and 2 bases at J, with 9 bases between the two ends. The germline CDR1 and CDR2 sequences are ENHRY and SYGVKD. The CDR3 loop is CAISVQGTGANVLTF. CDR3 nucleotide sequence: TGTGCCATCAGTGTACAGGGTACTGGGGCCAACGTCCTGACTTTC.

The chain has TRBV20-1 and TRBJ1-3; D remains unclear. Germline V lookup: CDR1 DFQATT, CDR2 SNEGSKA (reference sequence). Deletions cut 4 bases from V and 11 bases from J, with 12 bases between. This CDR3 comprises 11 residues. The CDR3 loop reads CSANRFSAIYF. The CDR3 region has the DNA TGCAGTGCTAATAGATTCTCCGCCATATATTTT.